A selection of T cell receptor beta chains follows, all from one sample in a study of blood T cell repertoires in COVID-19. TCRdb keeps only in-frame clones here, not all; method: immunoSEQ multiplex PCR. The sample records around 430,000 clones, 88% being singletons. Sequenced material: peripheral blood. The receptors originated from a woman aged 50 to 60 with COVID-19, enrolled during active disease. Each CDR3 is given with its conserved first and last residue. A D gene is named only where the DNA matches it firmly. Clone size is not always given. Where it is, it says once, few, many or a class for expanded clones.

CDR3	DNA	size	V	J	D
CSASPPGVGTEAFF	TGCAGTGCTAGTCCCCCCGGGGTGGGGACTGAAGCTTTCTTT	.	TRBV20-1	TRBJ1-1	.
CASSQSTGRMQPQHF	TGTGCCAGCAGCCAATCGACAGGGAGGATGCAGCCCCAGCATTTT	.	TRBV2	TRBJ1-5	TRBD1
CASSFEVSYEQYF	TGTGCCAGCAGCTTCGAGGTATCCTACGAGCAGTACTTC	.	TRBV11-2	TRBJ2-7	.
CASSLRGTNTGELFF	TGTGCCAGCAGCTTACGGGGAACGAACACCGGGGAGCTGTTTTTT	.	TRBV11-2	TRBJ2-2	.
CASSIDPPGAWSSYNEQFF	TGTGCCAGTAGTATAGACCCGCCAGGGGCGTGGAGCTCCTACAATGAGCAGTTCTTC	.	TRBV19	TRBJ2-1	.
CATSDPDRGSHEQYF	TGTGCCACCAGTGACCCCGACAGGGGGTCCCACGAGCAGTACTTC	.	TRBV24-1	TRBJ2-7	TRBD1
CASSLATVSTDTQYF	TGTGCCAGCAGCTTAGCTACAGTTAGCACAGATACGCAGTATTTT	.	TRBV7-2	TRBJ2-3	.
CASSPGQGVDYEQYF	TGTGCCAGCAGTCCCGGACAGGGGGTGGACTACGAGCAGTACTTC	.	TRBV2	TRBJ2-7	TRBD1
CASRGLEQYF	TGTGCCAGCAGGGGGCTCGAGCAGTACTTC	.	TRBV2	TRBJ2-7	.
CASSQGYIGTGNQPQHF	TGCGCCAGCAGCCAAGGCTACATTGGGACAGGCAATCAGCCCCAGCATTTT	.	TRBV4-1	TRBJ1-5	TRBD1
CASSKLDEQYF	TGTGCCAGCAGTAAGCTAGACGAGCAGTACTTC	once	TRBV6-5	TRBJ2-7	.
CASSLEWTGEQYF	TGTGCCAGCAGCTTGGAATGGACAGGCGAGCAGTACTTC	.	TRBV5-5	TRBJ2-7	TRBD1